Below, 29 T cell receptor beta chains from the same sample are listed, as sequenced in a study of OX40 agonist ivuxolimab in advanced cancers. The assay was immunoSEQ multiplex PCR, and TCRdb's table has in-frame clones only and misses some. This table holds some 16,000 clones, 70% to 90% found once. The sequences come from CD4+ or CD8+ T cells sorted from blood, collected in a trial of the OX40 agonist ivuxolimab. Source of these receptors: an adult with an advanced solid tumor such as melanoma, head and neck, liver or kidney cancer.

The rearrangement joins TRBV5-4 to TRBJ2-2, with 7 bases that match TRBD2. The germline CDR1 and CDR2 sequences are SGHNT and YYREEE (reference sequence). Trimming took 4 bases from V and 2 from J; bases not matched to a gene: 5. The CDR3 is 15 amino acids. CDR3 in amino acids: CASSPGRGNTGELFF. The DNA for the CDR3 is TGTGCCAGCAGCCCAGGGAGGGGTAACACCGGGGAGCTGTTTTTT.

The rearrangement links TRBV27 to TRBJ1-5; a weak D match, TRBD1 (5 bases). This CDR3 region has 13 residues. Germline CDR1 is MNHEY and CDR2 is SMNVEV (reference sequence). Trimming took 5 bases from V and 7 from J, leaving 12 bases between them. The DNA for the CDR3 is TGTGCCAGCAGTGCGGGACCGCACCAGCCCCAGCATTTT. It yields the protein CASSAGPHQPQHF.

This chain uses TRBV6-5 with TRBJ2-3; D possibly corresponds to TRBD1 (6 bases). Germline CDR1 reads MNHEY; CDR2 reads SVGAGI. The V and J ends lost 2 bases and 3 bases respectively, with 12 bases between them. The CDR3 length is 15 residues. CDR3 region: CASSYDGGGTDTQYF. CDR3 coding DNA: TGTGCCAGCAGTTACGATGGGGGCGGGACAGATACGCAGTATTTT.

The chain employs TRBV5-1 and TRBJ2-3, with D tentatively TRBD2 (5 bases). Trimming removed 5 bases from V and 3 bases from J, with 7 bases in between. The CDR3 loop spans 12 amino acids. CDR1 and CDR2 from the germline V gene are SGHRS and YFSETQ. CDR3 nucleotides: TGCGCCAGCAGGACGGGGACAGATACGCAGTATTTT. It yields the protein CASRTGTDTQYF.

The genes are TRBV2 and TRBJ1-4, with 8 bases that match TRBD1. CDR3 size: 18 residues. Germline assignment: CDR1 SNHLY and CDR2 FYNNEI. The V and J ends lost 3 bases and 8 bases, in that order; junction bases with no gene match: 17. The DNA of the CDR3 is TGTGCCAGCAGTGATGGTCGCAGGGGGCGTCGCGATGGGGAAAAACTGTTTTTT. Translating gives CASSDGRRGRRDGEKLFF.

DNA for the CDR3: TGTGCCAGCGGGGGAGAGACCCAGTACTTC. Protein product: CASGGETQYF. The chain combines TRBV19 with TRBJ2-5, with D possibly matching TRBD2 (6 bases). The V gene lost 9 bases and the J gene lost 4 bases, with 6 bases spanning the gap. Germline V gives CDR1 LNHDA, CDR2 SQIVND (reference sequence). The CDR3 is made up of 10 amino acids.

The V and J genes are TRBV29-1 and TRBJ2-5, with 7 bases aligning to TRBD2. Germline values: CDR1 SQVTM, CDR2 ANQGSEA. CDR3 length equals 15 residues. With 2 bases clipped from V and 2 bases from J, the junction kept 8 bases outside the gene matches. In nucleotides, the CDR3 is TGCAGCGTTGAACAGGGCGGGGGACGTCAAGAGACCCAGTACTTC. Translating it yields CSVEQGGGRQETQYF. The variable domain in full, with the rest retrieved from reference TRBV29-1 and TRBJ2-5, is SAVISQKPSRDICQRGTSLTIQCQVDSQVTMMFWYRQQPGQSLTLIATANQGSEATYESGFVIDKFPISRPNLTFSTLTVSNMSPEDSSIYLCSVEQGGGRQETQYFGPGTRLLVL.

The V and J genes are TRBV6-5 and TRBJ2-2, with D possibly being TRBD1 (6 bases). V lost 6 bases, J lost 0 bases, and 8 bases lay in between. The CDR3 consists of 14 residues. Per the germline V gene, CDR1 is MNHEY and CDR2 is SVGAGI. CDR3 coding DNA: TGTGCCAGCAGACAGGGATCGAACACCGGGGAGCTGTTTTTT. Translated: CASRQGSNTGELFF.

This sequence joins TRBV7-6 and TRBJ2-1; unclear D gene. CDR3 size: 13 residues. With 5 bases removed from V and 9 bases from J, the gap between germline ends came to 14 bases. Germline loops: CDR1 SGHVS, CDR2 FNYEAQ. The CDR3 sequence is CASSLPAGSEQFF. In nucleotides, the CDR3 is TGTGCCAGCAGCCTCCCAGCCGGATCTGAGCAGTTCTTC.

This sequence joins TRBV10-1 and TRBJ1-1, with D possibly being TRBD1 (5 bases). CDR1 WNHNN and CDR2 SYGVQD come from the germline V gene (reference sequence). The CDR3 is 15 residues long. The germline V and J ends were trimmed by 0 bases and 0 bases, with 8 bases remaining between them. DNA for the CDR3: TGCGCCAGCAGTGAGTCAGGGGCGATGAACACTGAAGCTTTCTTT. Its translation is CASSESGAMNTEAFF.

This rearrangement joins TRBV4-1 to TRBJ1-5; D is possibly TRBD1 (6 bases). The CDR3 extends over 14 amino acids. The V end was cut by 3 bases, the J end by 6 bases, with 12 bases between. Germline V CDR1 and CDR2: MGHRA, YSYEKL. Written as DNA, the CDR3 is TGCGCCAGCAGCCAGACCAGGGGCTTTCAGCCCCAGCATTTT. This codes for CASSQTRGFQPQHF.

The chain links TRBV11-2 to TRBJ2-3; D may correspond to TRBD1 or TRBD2 (5 bases each). Between the trimmed V and J ends, which lost 6 bases and 3 bases, there was a span of 19 bases. This CDR3 is 16 amino acids long. Germline CDR1 and CDR2: SGHAT and FQNNGV. CDR3 sequence: CASRSPGRNITDTQYF. The CDR3 coding sequence is TGTGCCAGCAGGTCGCCGGGACGGAATATTACAGATACGCAGTATTTT.

The chain uses TRBV5-4 and TRBJ2-7; D possibly corresponds to TRBD2 (5 bases). Germline loops: CDR1 SGHNT, CDR2 YYREEE (reference sequence). V shed 4 bases and J shed 9 bases, with 20 bases lying between them. This CDR3 spans 14 amino acids. CDR3 residues: CASSEWASGKVQYF. The CDR3 region has the DNA TGTGCCAGCAGCGAATGGGCCTCGGGGAAGGTGCAGTACTTC. Full variable domain (missing parts from reference TRBV5-4 and TRBJ2-7): ETGVTQSPTHLIKTRGQQVTLRCSSQSGHNTVSWYQQALGQGPQFIFQYYREEENGRGNFPPRFSGLQFPNYSSELNVNALELDDSALYLCASSEWASGKVQYFGPGTRLTVT.

This clone was recorded a few times. The rearrangement joins TRBV11-2 to TRBJ2-1; 7 nucleotides align to TRBD2. The V gene's germline CDR1 is SGHAT and CDR2 FQNNGV. Germline trimming cut 3 bases from V and 6 bases from J; bases unmatched to any gene: 2. The CDR3 spans 13 residues. Here the CDR3 DNA reads TGTGCCAGCAGCTTCAGCGGGGTCAATGAGCAGTTCTTC. The encoded protein is CASSFSGVNEQFF.

The gene calls are TRBV6-5 and TRBJ2-3; D unclear. The V gene's germline CDR1 is MNHEY and CDR2 SVGAGI. V was clipped by 2 bases and J by 3 bases, with 15 bases between them. CDR3 length: 16 amino acids. CDR3 DNA: TGTGCCAGCAGTTACAGCCCCTTCGCTGGGACAGATACGCAGTATTTT. It yields the protein CASSYSPFAGTDTQYF.

The CDR3 spells CASSQETRNTEAFF. In DNA form, the CDR3 reads TGTGCCAGCAGCCAGGAGACACGGAACACTGAAGCTTTCTTT. This rearrangement joins TRBV14 to TRBJ1-1; no firm D call. CDR1 is SGHDN and CDR2 is FVKESK in the germline V gene. The CDR3 spans 14 residues. Trimming took 3 bases from V and 1 from J, leaving 9 bases between them.

The chain joins TRBV7-3 to TRBJ2-7; 7 positions match TRBD1. This CDR3 has 15 amino acids. Trimming at V came to 2 bases and at J to 6 bases, leaving 10 bases not matched to a gene. Germline V gives CDR1 SGHTA, CDR2 FQGTGA. CDR3 sequence: CASSLDEGAETEQYF. CDR3 nucleotides: TGTGCCAGCAGCTTAGATGAGGGGGCCGAGACCGAGCAGTACTTC.

The chain has TRBV7-7 and TRBJ2-5, with D perhaps TRBD2 (5 bases). V lost 5 bases and J lost 5, with 18 bases in between. The CDR3 loop spans 15 amino acids. The V gene's germline CDR1 is SSHAT and CDR2 FNYEAQ (reference sequence). The CDR3 DNA is TGTGCCAGCAGCCCGCGGACTCTAGATTACGAGACCCAGTACTTC. Its translation is CASSPRTLDYETQYF.

The chain couples TRBV5-1 to TRBJ2-7; D call uncertain. The CDR3 contains 13 residues. From germline, CDR1 is SGHRS and CDR2 YFSETQ. V lost 3 bases to trimming and J lost 6 bases, with 13 bases between them. The CDR3 region has the DNA TGCGCCAGCAGCTCCCTGGGCCCTAGCGAGCAGTACTTC. Translation: CASSSLGPSEQYF.

This chain joins TRBV28 and TRBJ2-7; D is undetermined. V was clipped by 5 bases and J by 6 bases, with 20 bases between them. Germline V gene data show CDR1 as MDHEN and CDR2 as SYDVKM. The CDR3 totals 15 residues. The CDR3 DNA sequence: TGTGCCAGCAGTCTCGGGCTAGGGTTATTGGGCGAGCAGTACTTC. Its translation: CASSLGLGLLGEQYF.

The V gene is TRBV2, the J gene TRBJ2-1, with TRBD2 matching 13 bases. CDR1 SNHLY and CDR2 FYNNEI come from the germline V gene. CDR3 length: 16 residues. V dropped 7 bases and J dropped 6; count of bases not matched to a gene: 9. CDR3 DNA sequence: TGTGCCAGCACCAGAGGACTAGCGGGAGAGGCCAATGAGCAGTTCTTC. This sequence encodes CASTRGLAGEANEQFF.

The chain uses TRBV27 and TRBJ2-1; 10 nucleotides match TRBD2. The CDR3 runs to 15 residues. V dropped 6 bases and J dropped 2; count of bases not matched to a gene: 4. Germline lookup yields CDR1 MNHEY and CDR2 SMNVEV (reference sequence). The CDR3 DNA sequence: TGTGCCAGCAGCCTCAGCGGGAGGGCCTACAATGAGCAGTTCTTC. Translating it yields CASSLSGRAYNEQFF.

The chain is built from TRBV18 and TRBJ2-7; the match to TRBD2 covers 13 bases. Trimming removed 6 bases from V and 2 bases from J; junction bases left unmatched: 1. The CDR3 totals 14 residues. CDR1 is KGHSH and CDR2 is LQKENI in the germline V gene. The DNA of the CDR3 is TGTGCCAGCTCCGGGACTAGCGGGGCCTACGAGCAGTACTTC. This codes for CASSGTSGAYEQYF. Based on the CDR3 plus reference TRBV18 and TRBJ2-7, the full variable domain is NAGVMQNPRHLVRRRGQEARLRCSPMKGHSHVYWYRQLPEEGLKFMVYLQKENIIDESGMPKERFSAEFPKEGPSILRIQQVVRGDSAAYFCASSGTSGAYEQYFGPGTRLTVT.

The chain couples TRBV14 to TRBJ2-2, with 8 bases fitting TRBD2. CDR1 and CDR2 (germline): SGHDN, FVKESK. V shed 6 bases, J shed 4 bases, and the junction held 4 bases outside the gene matches. CDR3 length: 14 residues. The CDR3 DNA is TGTGCCAGCAGACGGGGGGGTGTCACCGGGGAGCTGTTTTTT. Protein sequence: CASRRGGVTGELFF.

The chain couples TRBV30 to TRBJ1-1, with D perhaps matching TRBD1 (6 bases). V was clipped by 0 bases and J by 2 bases, with 7 bases between them. The CDR3 covers 13 residues. The germline V gene has CDR1 GTSNPN and CDR2 SVGIG (reference sequence). CDR3 amino acids: CAWSVQGNTEAFF. CDR3 sequence (DNA): TGTGCCTGGAGTGTACAGGGAAACACTGAAGCTTTCTTT. The variable domain in full, completed from reference TRBV30 and TRBJ1-1, reads SQTIHQWPATLVQPVGSPLSLECTVEGTSNPNLYWYRQAAGRGLQLLFYSVGIGQISSEVPQNLSASRPQDRQFILSSKKLLLSDSGFYLCAWSVQGNTEAFFGQGTRLTVV.

The chain employs TRBV4-3 and TRBJ2-7; D ambiguous. Germline V gene data show CDR1 as LGHNA and CDR2 as YSLEER. V lost 1 base to trimming and J lost 2 bases, with 12 bases between them. This CDR3 has 15 amino acids. CDR3 residues: CASSQGFTVAYEQYF. CDR3 DNA: TGCGCCAGCAGCCAAGGTTTCACTGTGGCCTACGAGCAGTACTTC.

The chain employs TRBV7-2 and TRBJ2-1; TRBD2 aligns across 14 bases. Unmatched junction bases numbered 11, after V lost 5 bases and J lost 11 bases. CDR3 size: 16 residues. Per germline, CDR1 SGHTA and CDR2 FQGNSA. CDR3: CASSVGLAGGSRKQFF. The CDR3 bases are TGTGCCAGCAGCGTAGGACTAGCGGGAGGCTCCCGAAAGCAGTTCTTC.

The chain links TRBV9 to TRBJ1-1, with 8 positions matching TRBD1. CDR1 is SGDLS, CDR2 YYNGEE, per germline. This CDR3 has 15 residues. V lost 3 bases and J lost 5; bases outside the gene matches: 9. The CDR3 region has the DNA TGTGCCAGCAGCGCCACCGCAGGGGGCTCGACTGAAGCTTTCTTT. Protein sequence: CASSATAGGSTEAFF.

This clone was counted once. The rearrangement links TRBV5-1 to TRBJ2-3, with a possible D match to TRBD1 (6 bases). The V gene's germline CDR1 is SGHRS and CDR2 YFSETQ. With 3 bases removed from V and 3 bases from J, the gap between germline ends came to 11 bases. CDR3 length equals 14 residues. CDR3 nucleotide sequence: TGCGCCAGCAGCTGGACAGATCCTACAGATACGCAGTATTTT. Translated, it gives CASSWTDPTDTQYF.